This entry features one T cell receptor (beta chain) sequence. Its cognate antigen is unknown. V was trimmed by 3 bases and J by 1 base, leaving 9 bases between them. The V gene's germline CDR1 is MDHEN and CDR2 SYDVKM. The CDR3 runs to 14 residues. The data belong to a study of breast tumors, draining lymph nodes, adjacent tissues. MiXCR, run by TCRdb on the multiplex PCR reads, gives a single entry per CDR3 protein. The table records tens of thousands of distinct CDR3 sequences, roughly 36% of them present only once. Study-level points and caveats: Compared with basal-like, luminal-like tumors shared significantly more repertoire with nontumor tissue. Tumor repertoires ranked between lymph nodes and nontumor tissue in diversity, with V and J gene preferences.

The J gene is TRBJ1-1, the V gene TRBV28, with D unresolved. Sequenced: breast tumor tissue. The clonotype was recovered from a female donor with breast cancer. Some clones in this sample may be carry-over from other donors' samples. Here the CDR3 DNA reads TGTGCCAGCAGTTTTGGGCGGTGGAACACTGAAGCTTTCTTT. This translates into CASSFGRWNTEAFF.